This TCR beta chain appears in the sequencing data of a study of spatial heterogeneity in lung cancer. About the research overall: Detection consistently yielded more beta chains than alpha chains.

Time point given: blood at routine non-recurrence follow-up after resection. The study sequenced unsorted whole RNA from tumor, nontumor lung or frozen PBMC. Trimming pared 4 bases from V and 10 bases from J, leaving 8 bases between. Germline V gene data show CDR1 as SGHTA and CDR2 as FQGNSA. The CDR3 length is 11 residues. TCRdb re-derived calls from the 5' RACE reads in MiXCR, one entry per CDR3 protein. The sample includes about 120,000 distinct CDR3 sequences, 12% of them seen just once. Regarding the study as a whole: Follow-up blood showed ubiquitous expanded tumor TCRs less than blood at resection did.

This clonotype has only a few counts. No antigen is known for it. This chain uses TRBV7-2 with TRBJ2-1; D might be TRBD2 (5 bases). The receptor was isolated from a male donor with early-stage non-small cell lung cancer. The input for sequencing was PBMCs, taken at follow-up. The CDR3 nucleotides read TGTGCCAGCAGCTCCACTAGGGAGCAGTTCTTC. The encoded protein is CASSSTREQFF.